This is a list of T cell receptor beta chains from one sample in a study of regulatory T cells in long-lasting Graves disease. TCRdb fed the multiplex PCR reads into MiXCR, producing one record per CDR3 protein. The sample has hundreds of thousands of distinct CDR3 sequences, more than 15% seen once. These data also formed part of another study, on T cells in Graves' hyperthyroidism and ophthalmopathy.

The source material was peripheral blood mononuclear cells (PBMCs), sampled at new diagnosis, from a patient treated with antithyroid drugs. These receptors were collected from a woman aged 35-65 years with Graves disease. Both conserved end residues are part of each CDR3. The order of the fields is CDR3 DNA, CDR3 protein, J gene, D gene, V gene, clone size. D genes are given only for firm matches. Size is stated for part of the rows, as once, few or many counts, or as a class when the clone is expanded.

TGCGCCAGCAGCTCGGAGAGGGAGACCCAGTACTTC CASSSERETQYF TRBJ2-5 . TRBV5-1 few
TGTGCCAGCAGCCCTCCGGGACAGATACTATCTGGAAACACCATATATTTT CASSPPGQILSGNTIYF TRBJ1-3 TRBD1 TRBV7-9 few
TGTGCCAGCAGCCATATGGGGACGACTAGCAGGAGCTCCTACAATGAGCAGTTCTTC CASSHMGTTSRSSYNEQFF TRBJ2-1 TRBD2 TRBV7-9 .
TGTGCCTGGAGTCGTACTTTACAGGGGGCCCACGGCTACACCTTC CAWSRTLQGAHGYTF TRBJ1-2 TRBD1 TRBV30 many
TGCGCCAGCAGCCAAGATCCAGGTTTCCAGTCCTACGAGCAGTACTTC CASSQDPGFQSYEQYF TRBJ2-7 . TRBV4-1 .
TGTGCCAGCTCACCTCGACAGGGAGCAAGCTATGGCTACACCTTC CASSPRQGASYGYTF TRBJ1-2 TRBD1 TRBV18 many
TGTGCCAGCAGCCCCCGGATGCAAGGCTATGGCTACACCTTC CASSPRMQGYGYTF TRBJ1-2 . TRBV12-3/TRBV12-4 many
TGTGCCAGCAGCCCGGAGTGGGTGAGCAATCAGCCCCAGCATTTT CASSPEWVSNQPQHF TRBJ1-5 . TRBV5-5 many
TGTGCCAGCAGTTACTCGACGGGTCTGAGAGAGACCCAGTACTTC CASSYSTGLRETQYF TRBJ2-5 . TRBV6-6 .
TGTGCCAGCAGCTTGCCCTACCTGGTGACCCAGTACTTC CASSLPYLVTQYF TRBJ2-5 . TRBV11-3 many
TGTGCCAGCAGGGGGATGAGCTCCTACGAGCAGTACTTC CASRGMSSYEQYF TRBJ2-7 . TRBV12-3/TRBV12-4 many
TGCGCCAGCAGCCAAGACCTGACTAGCGGGAGGCTGGGGTTT CASSQDLTSGRLGF TRBJ2-3 TRBD2 TRBV4-1 .
TGTGCCAGCAGTTTTCGGGGCAGGAGCTCCTACGAGCAGTACTTC CASSFRGRSSYEQYF TRBJ2-7 . TRBV12-3/TRBV12-4 many
TGTGCCAGCAGCCAAGTGGCAGGATCCGAAAAACTGTTTTTT CASSQVAGSEKLFF TRBJ1-4 . TRBV3-1 few
TGTGCCAGCAGTTCCCTGGGAAGCGGCTACACCTTC CASSSLGSGYTF TRBJ1-2 . TRBV6-5 few
TGTGCCTCAGGAGGGTTTAACACCTACAATGAGCAGTTCTTC CASGGFNTYNEQFF TRBJ2-1 . TRBV30 many
TGTGCCATCAGGCCGGGACCTAGCACAGATACGCAGTATTTT CAIRPGPSTDTQYF TRBJ2-3 . TRBV10-3 .
TGTGCCAGCAGCTTAGGTCCAGGGGGGGGATACGAGCAGTACTTC CASSLGPGGGYEQYF TRBJ2-7 . TRBV7-9 .
TGCGCCAGCAGGAACGACAATGAGCAGTTCTTC CASRNDNEQFF TRBJ2-1 . TRBV5-1 many
TGTGCCAGCAGTGACCTCCCGGGGACAGGGCGATATGAGCAGTTCTTC CASSDLPGTGRYEQFF TRBJ2-1 TRBD1 TRBV6-2/TRBV6-3 many
TGTGCCAGCAGCCAAGGCGGGGGGGCAGGTTTTGGCGATGAGCAGTTCTTC CASSQGGGAGFGDEQFF TRBJ2-1 TRBD2 TRBV3-1 many
TGTGCCAGCAGTTACGATACAGGGCGGGGCTCACCCCTCCACTTT CASSYDTGRGSPLHF TRBJ1-6 . TRBV6-5 many
TGTGCCAGCAGCCAAGAGACTAGCGGGGGTTATTACAATGAGCAGTTCTTC CASSQETSGGYYNEQFF TRBJ2-1 TRBD2 TRBV3-1 few
TGTGCCAGCAGCTTCATTGGGCAGGGTCATAGCTACACCTTC CASSFIGQGHSYTF TRBJ1-2 . TRBV5-1 few
TGTGCCAGCCACCGGAGCAGGGCCTCTGGGGCCAACGTCCTGACTTTC CASHRSRASGANVLTF TRBJ2-6 . TRBV18 few
TGTGCCAGCAGCCTATACAGGGGCGATCAGCCCCAGCATTTT CASSLYRGDQPQHF TRBJ1-5 TRBD1 TRBV27 .
TGTGCCAGCAGCTTGTATCGGGGGAACACTGAAGCTTTCTTT CASSLYRGNTEAFF TRBJ1-1 . TRBV5-8 .
TGTGCCAGCAGCTCAACTCGGACCGAGTACCACGAGCAGTACTTC CASSSTRTEYHEQYF TRBJ2-7 . TRBV7-9 many
TGTGCCAGCAGTGTGGACAGGGCAGACGAGCAGTACTTC CASSVDRADEQYF TRBJ2-7 TRBD1 TRBV28 many
TGTGCCAGCAGTGGCGGGACTAGCGTGCTCTCCTACAATGAGCAGTTCTTC CASSGGTSVLSYNEQFF TRBJ2-1 TRBD2 TRBV6-1 few
TGTGCCAGCAGTTTAGATGAAAAAGAGACCCAGTACTTC CASSLDEKETQYF TRBJ2-5 . TRBV28 many
TGTGCCAGCAGCTTAGAGTTTCAGGGCCTAGCTGAAGCTTTCTTT CASSLEFQGLAEAFF TRBJ1-1 . TRBV11-2 few
TGTGCCATCAGTGGTTCTATTGGGGAGACCCAGTACTTC CAISGSIGETQYF TRBJ2-5 . TRBV10-3 many
TGCAGTGCTAAGGGGTGGGGGGCCTCTTACAATGAGCAGTTCTTC CSAKGWGASYNEQFF TRBJ2-1 . TRBV20-1 many
TGCAGCGTTGAATCGGGGGCTACAGATACGCAGTATTTT CSVESGATDTQYF TRBJ2-3 . TRBV29-1 .
TGCGCCAGCAGCCAAGATCCCGGGACAGTACATCAGCCCCAGCATTTT CASSQDPGTVHQPQHF TRBJ1-5 TRBD1 TRBV4-1 few
TGTGCCAGCACGCTTACGGGACAGGCTTATAATTCACCCCTCCACTTT CASTLTGQAYNSPLHF TRBJ1-6 TRBD1 TRBV3-1 many
TGTGCCAGCAGTTTATTGGGGACGGCTAATTCACCCCTCCACTTT CASSLLGTANSPLHF TRBJ1-6 . TRBV27 few
TGTGCCAGCAGTAACACGGGAATCCTGATTCGGTCCCTCCACTTT CASSNTGILIRSLHF TRBJ1-6 . TRBV3-1 few
TGTGCCAGCAGCTTAGAAGGAGGGTCCCTAGAGCAGTACTTC CASSLEGGSLEQYF TRBJ2-7 . TRBV11-2 many
TGCAGTGCTAGTCCCGGGACGGGGAACACTGAAGCTTTCTTT CSASPGTGNTEAFF TRBJ1-1 . TRBV20-1 many
TGTGCCAGTAGTATAGGACTAGCGGGGGCCAGAGAGACCCAGTACTTC CASSIGLAGARETQYF TRBJ2-5 TRBD2 TRBV19 .
TGTGCCAGCAGCCACTCCGTAGGCTACAATGAGCAGTTCTTC CASSHSVGYNEQFF TRBJ2-1 . TRBV14 .
TGTGCCAGCAGTTTCGATAGGGTGGGTTACAATGAGCAGTTCTTC CASSFDRVGYNEQFF TRBJ2-1 . TRBV28 many
TGTGCCAGCAGTTCCCAGGGTAGGAGTGCTAACTATGGCTACACCTTC CASSSQGRSANYGYTF TRBJ1-2 . TRBV27 many
TGTGCCAGCAGTGGCGAGTGGAGGGACATCAACGAGCAGTACTTC CASSGEWRDINEQYF TRBJ2-7 . TRBV2 many
TGCGCCAGCAGCGAACAGAAGAACACTGAAGCTTTCTTT CASSEQKNTEAFF TRBJ1-1 . TRBV5-1 many
TGTGCCAGCACCCTTGATTCCGGGACCGCAGATACGCAGTATTTT CASTLDSGTADTQYF TRBJ2-3 . TRBV27 many
TGTGCCAGTAGCCCGAGGGGACCCTCCCAACCATCGAACACCGGGGAGCTGTTTTTT CASSPRGPSQPSNTGELFF TRBJ2-2 . TRBV19 .
TGCAGCACCGCAGGGGACCGTGGTAACTATGGCTACACCTTC CSTAGDRGNYGYTF TRBJ1-2 . TRBV29-1 .
TGTGCCAGCAGCCTGGGACAGCACAATGAGCAGTTCTTC CASSLGQHNEQFF TRBJ2-1 TRBD1 TRBV6-1 .
TGTGCCAGCAGTGCTTCCACCCTAGCGGGGGGGCATGATACGCAGTATTTT CASSASTLAGGHDTQYF TRBJ2-3 TRBD2 TRBV12-3/TRBV12-4 .
TGTGCCAGCGCGGCGAGCTCCTACGAGCAGTACTTC CASAASSYEQYF TRBJ2-7 . TRBV7-8 many
TGTGCCAGCAGTTACGGGCGCCCCTCTGGAAACACCATATATTTT CASSYGRPSGNTIYF TRBJ1-3 . TRBV6-5 few
TGTGCCAGCAGTCCACCCCTCCCAGATAATACCTATGGCTACACCTTC CASSPPLPDNTYGYTF TRBJ1-2 . TRBV28 many
TGTGCCAGCAGTTCCCTTTCGGGGGACAATGAAAAACTGTTTTTT CASSSLSGDNEKLFF TRBJ1-4 . TRBV27 .
TGCAGTGCTAGAGTAGCCCAGGGACAGCGGTATGGTGATACGCAGTATTTT CSARVAQGQRYGDTQYF TRBJ2-3 TRBD1 TRBV20-1 many
TGTGCCACCAGCAGAGGAGGACAAGGGGGAAATGAAAAACTGTTTTTT CATSRGGQGGNEKLFF TRBJ1-4 . TRBV15 many
TGTGCCACCAGTGACTCACAGGCACTCTCTGGAAACACCATATATTTT CATSDSQALSGNTIYF TRBJ1-3 . TRBV24-1 .